This T cell receptor (beta chain) was sequenced during a study of CD8 T cells in Susac syndrome. Study-level points and caveats: TCR sequencing and HLA analysis covered a relatively small number of individuals.

Reverse transcription of roughly 0.45 to 1 ug RNA used random hexamers. The immunoSEQ assay covered 54 Vbeta and 13 Jbeta segments for CDR3. One entry per CDR3 protein results from TCRdb running MiXCR on the immunoSEQ multiplex PCR reads. The table records around 130,000 distinct CDR3 sequences, roughly 94% of them present only once. TEMRA cells were FACS-enriched, while CD8+ and CD4+ T cells were negatively isolated. A note on this clonotype: Antigen unknown.

Germline lookup yields CDR1 LGHDT and CDR2 YNNKEL (reference sequence). The CDR3 has 17 amino acids. V was clipped by 2 bases and J by 5 bases; unmatched bases: 9. Sequencing input: CD4+ T cells from PBMCs. The TCR originated in a human donor with multiple sclerosis. The V gene is TRBV3-1, the J gene TRBJ2-7; 13 bases agree with TRBD2. This CDR3 reads CASSQRTSGRRPHEQYF. The CDR3 DNA reads as TGTGCCAGCAGCCAAAGGACTAGCGGGAGAAGGCCCCACGAGCAGTACTTC.